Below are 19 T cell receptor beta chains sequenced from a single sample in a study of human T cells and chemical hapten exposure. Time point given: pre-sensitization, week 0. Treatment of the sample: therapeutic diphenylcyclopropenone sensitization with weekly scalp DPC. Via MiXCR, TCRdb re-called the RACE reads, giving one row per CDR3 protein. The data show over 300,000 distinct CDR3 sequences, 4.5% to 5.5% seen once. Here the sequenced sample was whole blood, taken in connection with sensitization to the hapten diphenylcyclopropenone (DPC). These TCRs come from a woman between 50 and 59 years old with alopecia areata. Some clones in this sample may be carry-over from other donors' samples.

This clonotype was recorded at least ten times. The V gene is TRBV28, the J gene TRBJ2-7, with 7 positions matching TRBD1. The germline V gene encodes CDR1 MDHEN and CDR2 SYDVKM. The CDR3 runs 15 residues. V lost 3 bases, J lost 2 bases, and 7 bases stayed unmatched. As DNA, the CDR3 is TGTGCCAGCAGTTTTAGGGGACAGCGAACCTACGAGCAGTACTTC. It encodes CASSFRGQRTYEQYF.

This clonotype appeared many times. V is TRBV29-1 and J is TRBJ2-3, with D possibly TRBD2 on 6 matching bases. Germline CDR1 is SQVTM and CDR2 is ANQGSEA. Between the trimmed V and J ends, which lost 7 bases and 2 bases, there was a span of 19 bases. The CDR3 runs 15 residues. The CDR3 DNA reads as TGCAGCGGGGACTTAGGGGCAGGGACCACAGATACGCAGTATTTT. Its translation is CSGDLGAGTTDTQYF.

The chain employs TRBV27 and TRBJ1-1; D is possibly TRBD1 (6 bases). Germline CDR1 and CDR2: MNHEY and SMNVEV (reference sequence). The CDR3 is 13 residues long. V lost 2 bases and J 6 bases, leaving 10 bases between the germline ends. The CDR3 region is CASSLQSGAEAFF. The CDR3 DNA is TGTGCCAGCAGTTTACAGTCAGGGGCTGAAGCTTTCTTT.

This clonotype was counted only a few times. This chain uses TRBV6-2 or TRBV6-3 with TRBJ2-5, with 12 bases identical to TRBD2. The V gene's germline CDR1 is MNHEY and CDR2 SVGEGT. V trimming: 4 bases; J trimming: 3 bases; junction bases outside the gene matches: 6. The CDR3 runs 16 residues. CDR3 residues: CASSSRLAGAKETQYF. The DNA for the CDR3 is TGTGCCAGCAGTTCTCGACTAGCGGGGGCCAAAGAGACCCAGTACTTC.

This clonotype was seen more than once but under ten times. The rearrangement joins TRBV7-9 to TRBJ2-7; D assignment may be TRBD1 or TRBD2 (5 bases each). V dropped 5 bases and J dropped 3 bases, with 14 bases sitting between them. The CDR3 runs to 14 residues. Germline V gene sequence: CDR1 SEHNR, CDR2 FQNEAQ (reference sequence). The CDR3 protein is CASSVPGPSYEQYF. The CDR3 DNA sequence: TGTGCCAGCAGCGTACCGGGACCCAGCTACGAGCAGTACTTC.

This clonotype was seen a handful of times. DNA of the CDR3: TGTGCCAGCAGTTCCTATCCGACAGGGGCTAGCAATCAGCCCCAGCATTTT. Translating it yields CASSSYPTGASNQPQHF. The J gene is TRBJ1-5, the V gene TRBV27; 8 positions match TRBD1. This CDR3 has 17 residues. V was pared by 4 bases and J by 0 bases, with 8 bases of the junction left unmatched. Germline V lookup: CDR1 MNHEY, CDR2 SMNVEV (reference sequence).

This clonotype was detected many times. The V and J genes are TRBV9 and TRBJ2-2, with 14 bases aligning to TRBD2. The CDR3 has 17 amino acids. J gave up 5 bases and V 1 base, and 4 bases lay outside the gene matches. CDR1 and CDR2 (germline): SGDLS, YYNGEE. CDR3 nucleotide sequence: TGTGCCAGCAGCGTACTCGGACTAGCGGGGGGAACCGGGGAGCTGTTTTTT. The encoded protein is CASSVLGLAGGTGELFF.

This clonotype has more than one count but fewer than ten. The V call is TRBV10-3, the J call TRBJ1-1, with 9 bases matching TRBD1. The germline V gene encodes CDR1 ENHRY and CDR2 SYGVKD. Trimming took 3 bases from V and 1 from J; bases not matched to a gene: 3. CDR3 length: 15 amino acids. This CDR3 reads CAISDMGQGNTEAFF. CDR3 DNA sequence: TGTGCCATCAGTGATATGGGACAGGGGAACACTGAAGCTTTCTTT.

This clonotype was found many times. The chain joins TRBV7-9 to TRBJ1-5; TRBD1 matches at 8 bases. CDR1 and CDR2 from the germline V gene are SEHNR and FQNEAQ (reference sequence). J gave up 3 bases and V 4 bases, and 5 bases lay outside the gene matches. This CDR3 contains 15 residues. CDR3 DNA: TGTGCCAGCAGCTCACAGACAGGGGACAATCAGCCCCAGCATTTT. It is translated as CASSSQTGDNQPQHF.

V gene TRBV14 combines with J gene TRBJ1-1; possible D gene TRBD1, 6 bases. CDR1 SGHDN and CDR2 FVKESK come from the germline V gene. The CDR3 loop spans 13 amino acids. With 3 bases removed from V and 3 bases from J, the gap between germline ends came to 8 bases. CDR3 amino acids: CASSHQGYTEAFF. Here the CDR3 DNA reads TGTGCCAGCAGCCACCAGGGGTACACTGAAGCTTTCTTT.

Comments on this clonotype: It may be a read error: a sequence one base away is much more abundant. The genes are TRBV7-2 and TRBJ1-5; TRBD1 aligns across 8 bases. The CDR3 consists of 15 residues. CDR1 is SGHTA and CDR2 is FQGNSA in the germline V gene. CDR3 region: CASSLQGAGNQPQQF. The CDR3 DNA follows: TGTGCCAGCAGCTTACAGGGGGCGGGCAATCAGCCCCAGCAATTT.

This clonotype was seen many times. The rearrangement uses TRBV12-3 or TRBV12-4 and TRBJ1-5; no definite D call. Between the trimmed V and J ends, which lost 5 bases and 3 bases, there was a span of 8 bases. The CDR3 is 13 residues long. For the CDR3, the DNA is TGTGCCAGCAGTGATGGGGTCAATCAGCCCCAGCATTTT. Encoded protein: CASSDGVNQPQHF.

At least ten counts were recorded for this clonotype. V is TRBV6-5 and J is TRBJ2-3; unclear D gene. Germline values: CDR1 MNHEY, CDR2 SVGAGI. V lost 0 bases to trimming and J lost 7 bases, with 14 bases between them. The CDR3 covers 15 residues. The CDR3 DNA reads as TGTGCCAGCAGTTACTCACCCCAAAGGGCACATACGCAGTATTTT. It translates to CASSYSPQRAHTQYF.

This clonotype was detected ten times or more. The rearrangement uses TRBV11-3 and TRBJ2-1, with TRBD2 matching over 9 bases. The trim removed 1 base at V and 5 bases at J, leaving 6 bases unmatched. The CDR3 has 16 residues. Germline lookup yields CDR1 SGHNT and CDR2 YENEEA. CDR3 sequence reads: CASSLGAGGPDNEQFF. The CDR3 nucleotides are TGTGCCAGCAGCTTAGGGGCGGGAGGGCCAGACAATGAGCAGTTCTTC.

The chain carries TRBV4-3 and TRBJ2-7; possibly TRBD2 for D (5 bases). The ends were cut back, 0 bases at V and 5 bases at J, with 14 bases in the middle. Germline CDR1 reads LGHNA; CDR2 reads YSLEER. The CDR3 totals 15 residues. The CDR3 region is CASSQDSLAPNEQYF. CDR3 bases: TGCGCCAGCAGCCAAGATAGCCTAGCCCCCAACGAGCAGTACTTC.

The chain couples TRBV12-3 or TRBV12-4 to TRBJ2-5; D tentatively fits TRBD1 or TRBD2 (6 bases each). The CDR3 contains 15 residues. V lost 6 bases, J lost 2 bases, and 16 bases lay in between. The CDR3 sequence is CASRPGAVAQETQYF. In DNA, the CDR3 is TGTGCCAGCAGACCGGGGGCTGTTGCGCAAGAGACCCAGTACTTC.

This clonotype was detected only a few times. The CDR3 sequence: CASSLGDRGHQPQHF. In DNA form, the CDR3 reads TGTGCCAGCAGCTTGGGGGACAGGGGGCATCAGCCCCAGCATTTT. This sequence joins TRBV5-6 and TRBJ1-5; 12 bases align to TRBD1. V shed 0 bases and J 5 bases; nucleotides not matched to a gene: 0. This CDR3 has 15 amino acids. Germline CDR1 and CDR2: SGHDT and YYEEEE.

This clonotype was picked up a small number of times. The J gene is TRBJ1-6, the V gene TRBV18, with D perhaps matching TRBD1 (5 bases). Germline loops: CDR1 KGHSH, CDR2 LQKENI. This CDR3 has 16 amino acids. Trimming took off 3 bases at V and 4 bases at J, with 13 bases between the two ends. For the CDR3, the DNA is TGTGCCAGCTCACCGCTCCCAGGGAATTATAATTCACCCCTCCACTTT. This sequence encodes CASSPLPGNYNSPLHF.

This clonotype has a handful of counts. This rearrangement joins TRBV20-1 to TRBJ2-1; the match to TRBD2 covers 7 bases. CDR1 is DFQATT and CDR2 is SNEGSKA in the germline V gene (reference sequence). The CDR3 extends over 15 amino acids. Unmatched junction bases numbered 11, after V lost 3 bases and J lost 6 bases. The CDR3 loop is CSARVAGVLGNEQFF. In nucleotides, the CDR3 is TGCAGTGCTAGGGTAGCGGGTGTCCTGGGCAATGAGCAGTTCTTC.